This TCR beta chain was obtained from a study of cytomegalovirus exposure and HLA in healthy donors. The CDR3 runs to 14 residues. Unmatched junction bases numbered 5, after V lost 7 bases and J lost 0 bases. CDR1 and CDR2 (germline): SGHNT, YYREEE (reference sequence). Primers for the PCR totalled 60 Vbeta and 13 Jbeta. Measured with immunoSEQ multiplex PCR; TCRdb has only the in-frame clones, and not every one. The data contain roughly 96,000 clones, 65% to 80% of them singletons. The sequence came from a female donor in good health and CMV-seropositive. Sample: PBMCs. The chain links TRBV5-4 to TRBJ2-7; 9 bases map to TRBD1. Here the CDR3 DNA reads TGTGCCAGCGGACAGGGGAGAGGCTCCTACGAGCAGTACTTC. Protein sequence: CASGQGRGSYEQYF.